A selection of T cell receptor beta chains follows, all from one sample in a study of shared clonotypes between healthy human individuals. Data came from immunoSEQ multiplex PCR; TCRdb stores just in-frame clones and leaves some out. Of just over 2,000,000 clones in the sample, 85% to 95% were seen once. Source material: naive CD8+ T cells sorted from blood. Source of these receptors: a man aged 18 to 35 in good health. Both conserved end residues are part of each CDR3. The order of the fields is D gene, V gene, clone size, J gene, CDR3 DNA, CDR3 protein. D genes are given only for firm matches. The listing skips clone size in some rows; elsewhere it reads once, few, many or a size class.

>.|TRBV30|.|TRBJ2-7
TGTGCCTGGAGTGCTCTCCACGAGCAGTACTTC
CAWSALHEQYF
>.|TRBV9|once|TRBJ2-5
TGTGCCAGCAGCGTACTTCTCCTCGAAGAGACCCAGTACTTC
CASSVLLLEETQYF
>.|TRBV7-9|.|TRBJ2-7
TGTGCCAGCAGCAAGGGGACTTACAGCTCCTACGAGCAGTACTTC
CASSKGTYSSYEQYF
>.|TRBV5-6|once|TRBJ1-4
TGTGCCAGCAGCTTGCGCTGGGACGGTTATAATGAAAAACTGTTTTTT
CASSLRWDGYNEKLFF
>.|TRBV2|.|TRBJ2-7
TGTGCCAGCAGTGAAGCAGGGGGGGCCTACGAGCAGTACTTC
CASSEAGGAYEQYF
>.|TRBV5-4|.|TRBJ1-1
TGTGCCAGCAGCCCAAAGACTCTCATGAACACTGAAGCTTTCTTT
CASSPKTLMNTEAFF
>TRBD1|TRBV6-1|.|TRBJ1-2
TGTGCCAGCAGTGGTTTTGGGGACAGGGTGAGGTCACCATATGGCTACACCTTC
CASSGFGDRVRSPYGYTF
>TRBD2|TRBV7-9|.|TRBJ2-1
TGTGCCAGCAGCTTAGCACCCGGACTAGCGGGGCCCAATGAGCAGTTCTTC
CASSLAPGLAGPNEQFF
>.|TRBV2|.|TRBJ2-5
TGTGCCAGCAGTGAATTTAGCGGTCAAGAGACCCAGTACTTC
CASSEFSGQETQYF
>.|TRBV6-5|.|TRBJ2-7
TGTGCCAGCAAAGCCGGGACTTGGGTATACGAGCAGTACTTC
CASKAGTWVYEQYF
>.|TRBV7-9|.|TRBJ2-7
TGTGCCAGCAGCCGAGTGGGGAGCTCCTACGAGCAGTACTTC
CASSRVGSSYEQYF
>.|TRBV5-4|once|TRBJ1-1
TGTGCCAGCAGCGACAGTGTGTCTGCTGAAGCTTTCTTT
CASSDSVSAEAFF
>.|TRBV5-1|.|TRBJ1-4
TGCGCCAGCAGCTGGAGAGGGCGCCCTAATGAAAAACTGTTTTTT
CASSWRGRPNEKLFF
>.|TRBV28|.|TRBJ2-7
TGTGCCAGCAGTTTGGGACTTGCCGTTGGGGGCGAGCAGTACTTC
CASSLGLAVGGEQYF
>TRBD1|TRBV27|.|TRBJ1-2
TGTGCCAGCAGTTGGACCGGGACAGGGGCCGGCTACACCTTC
CASSWTGTGAGYTF
>.|TRBV11-2|.|TRBJ2-2
TGTGCCAGCAGCTATGGGTCGTGGGGCACCGGGGAGCTGTTTTTT
CASSYGSWGTGELFF
>.|TRBV18|.|TRBJ2-2
TGTGCCAGCTCACCACCGGACCCGGGGGAGCTGTTTTTT
CASSPPDPGELFF
>.|TRBV6-5|.|TRBJ2-7
TGTGCCAGCACCGCGATCTACTTC
CASTAIYF
>.|TRBV6-5|.|TRBJ1-4
TGTGCCAGCAGGGCGGGTGAAAAACTGTTTTTT
CASRAGEKLFF
>TRBD1|TRBV19|few|TRBJ1-2
TGTGCCAGTAGTAAGGGACAGGGGGCGAGTGGCTACACCTTC
CASSKGQGASGYTF
>.|TRBV13|.|TRBJ1-2
TGTGCCAGCAGCTTGGGCGGAGGGGGACTCTATGGCTACACCTTC
CASSLGGGGLYGYTF
>.|TRBV11-2|.|TRBJ1-3
TGTGCCAGCAGCCCAGAAGTAGGCCTCACTGGAAACACCATATATTTT
CASSPEVGLTGNTIYF
>TRBD2|TRBV5-1|.|TRBJ2-7
TGCGCCAGCAGCTTGGTCGGTAGCGGGAGTTCCTTGGCCTACGAGCAGTACTTC
CASSLVGSGSSLAYEQYF
>.|TRBV7-2|.|TRBJ2-5
TGTGCCAGCAGCTTAGGAGGGCCAGAGACCCAGTACTTC
CASSLGGPETQYF
>.|TRBV9|.|TRBJ1-2
TGTGCCAGCAGCGTAGATGGAAATCCCTATGGCTACACCTTC
CASSVDGNPYGYTF
>TRBD1|TRBV9|.|TRBJ2-7
TGTGCCAGCAGCGCGACCGGGGACAGGGATTACGAGCAGTACTTC
CASSATGDRDYEQYF
>.|TRBV28|.|TRBJ2-7
TGTGCCAGCAGCATAAGGCTGGGAAGGTACGAGCAGTACTTC
CASSIRLGRYEQYF
>TRBD1|TRBV10-3|.|TRBJ2-7
TGTGCCATCAGTGCGGAGGGACAGGCGAGCTCCTACGAGCAGTACTTC
CAISAEGQASSYEQYF
>TRBD2|TRBV4-3|.|TRBJ2-3
TGCGCCAGCAGCCAAGATGTACTAGCGGTTTCCTTCATTAGCACAGATACGCAGTATTTT
CASSQDVLAVSFISTDTQYF
>.|TRBV5-8|.|TRBJ2-7
TGTGCCAGCAGGCCCTACGAGCAGTACTTC
CASRPYEQYF
>.|TRBV7-9|.|TRBJ2-3
TGTGCCAGCAGCTTATCGTCAGGGGACACAGATACGCAGTATTTT
CASSLSSGDTDTQYF
>TRBD1|TRBV11-2|.|TRBJ1-2
TGTGCCAGCAGCCCCTCTCTGGGAACAGGGGGAGGGGCGGGCTATGGCTACACCTTC
CASSPSLGTGGGAGYGYTF
>.|TRBV19|.|TRBJ2-7
TGTGCCAGTAGTGCAGGACAGCTAACCTACGAGCAGTACTTC
CASSAGQLTYEQYF
>.|TRBV7-6|.|TRBJ2-2
TGTGCCAGCAGCTCGCCAATAGCGGAGCCAAACACCGGGGAGCTGTTTTTT
CASSSPIAEPNTGELFF
>TRBD1|TRBV6-5|.|TRBJ2-7
TGTGCCAGCAGCGATCCCGGGACAGGGGCCTACGAGCAGTACTTC
CASSDPGTGAYEQYF
>TRBD1|TRBV29-1|.|TRBJ2-7
TGCAGCGTTGGACAGGGGTCCCCCTACGAGCAGTACTTC
CSVGQGSPYEQYF
>.|TRBV4-1|.|TRBJ2-2
TGCGCCAGCAGCCAAATCACGAGAGGGTGGGAGCTGTTTTTT
CASSQITRGWELFF
>TRBD1|TRBV5-1|.|TRBJ2-7
TGCGCCAGCAGCTTGGCGGCAGGGGGATACGAGCAGTACTTC
CASSLAAGGYEQYF
>TRBD1|TRBV28|few|TRBJ2-7
TGTGCCAGCAGGACGACAGGGCGCTCCTACGAGCAGTACTTC
CASRTTGRSYEQYF
>.|TRBV6-1|.|TRBJ2-7
TGTGCCAGCAGTGAAGTCGCCGGGGCCGCAACATACGAGCAGTACTTC
CASSEVAGAATYEQYF
>.|TRBV28|once|TRBJ2-5
TGTGCCAGCAGTTTATACGGGCAGGTCGAGACCCAGTACTTC
CASSLYGQVETQYF
>TRBD2|TRBV5-1|.|TRBJ2-7
TGCGCCAGCAGCTTGGATACTAGCGGGGGAACCTACGAGCAGTACTTC
CASSLDTSGGTYEQYF
>TRBD1|TRBV2|.|TRBJ1-2
TGTGCCAGCAGTTTGGGACAGGGGGCGGAGGGCTACACCTTC
CASSLGQGAEGYTF